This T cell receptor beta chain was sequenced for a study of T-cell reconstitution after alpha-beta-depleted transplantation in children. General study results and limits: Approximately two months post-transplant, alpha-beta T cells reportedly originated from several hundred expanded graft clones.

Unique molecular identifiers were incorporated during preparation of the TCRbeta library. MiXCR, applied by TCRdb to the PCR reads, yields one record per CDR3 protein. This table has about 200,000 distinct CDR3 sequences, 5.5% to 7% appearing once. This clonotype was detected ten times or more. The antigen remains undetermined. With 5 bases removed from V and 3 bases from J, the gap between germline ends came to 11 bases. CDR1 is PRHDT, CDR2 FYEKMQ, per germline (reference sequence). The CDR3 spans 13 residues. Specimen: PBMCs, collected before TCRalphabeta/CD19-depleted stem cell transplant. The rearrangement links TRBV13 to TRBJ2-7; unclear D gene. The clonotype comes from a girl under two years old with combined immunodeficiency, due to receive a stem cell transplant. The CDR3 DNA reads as TGTGCCAGCAGCGCCTATATGAGCTACGAGCAGTACTTC. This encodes CASSAYMSYEQYF.